The 4 T cell receptor beta chains below come from one sample, sequenced in a study of Graves' ophthalmopathy and Graves' hyperthyroidism (dated by TCRdb to the late 2010s). Instrument on record: Illumina HiSeq 2000. For repertoire sequencing, the TCR beta CDR3 regions were amplified from RNA transcripts. HTBI primers and the Qiagen OneStep RT-PCR kit were used in a first-round RT-PCR, which was followed by a second-round multiplex PCR, size selection and purification. TCRdb passed the public sequencing reads through fastp at Q25 and MiXCR, retaining productive beta sequences. Identical CDR3 proteins give one entry, which carries the most common genes and DNA. The sample table shows about 640,000 distinct CDR3 sequences, and 35% to 45% are seen once. The ten largest clones represent 3.3% of the sample. The sample was peripheral blood. These receptors were taken from an adult man with Graves' ophthalmopathy.

This clonotype was seen repeatedly, ten times or more. The chain joins TRBV29-1 to TRBJ2-2; 8 bases line up with TRBD2. This CDR3 has 13 amino acids. V gave up 6 bases and J gave up 5 bases; unmatched junction bases: 5. Germline lookup yields CDR1 SQVTM and CDR2 ANQGSEA. CDR3 DNA sequence: TGCAGCGTAGACTTAGCGGGGACCGGGGAGCTGTTTTTT. This translates into CSVDLAGTGELFF.

This clonotype has at least ten counts. The chain carries TRBV6-6 and TRBJ1-2; TRBD1 matches at 9 bases. Trimming took 4 bases from V and 8 from J; bases not matched to a gene: 2. The CDR3 is 12 residues long. Germline assignment: CDR1 MNHNY and CDR2 SVGAGI (reference sequence). The CDR3 DNA sequence: TGTGCCAGCAGTTCTACAGGGGGCGGCTACACCTTC. Translation: CASSSTGGGYTF.

This clonotype came up many times. The chain couples TRBV4-1 to TRBJ1-5; 8 bases are shared with TRBD1. The CDR3 runs to 16 residues. V dropped 3 bases and J dropped 0; count of bases not matched to a gene: 4. The germline V gene encodes CDR1 MGHRA and CDR2 YSYEKL. The CDR3 nucleotides are TGCGCCAGCAGCCACGCCGGGACAGGTAGCAATCAGCCCCAGCATTTT. It specifies CASSHAGTGSNQPQHF.

To note about this clonotype: A much larger clone sits a single nucleotide away, making a read error possible. This chain links TRBV7-2 with TRBJ2-7; D is tentatively TRBD1 or TRBD2 (5 bases each). CDR1 SGHTA and CDR2 FQGNSA come from the germline V gene. V shed 5 bases and J shed 5 bases, with 19 bases lying between them. This CDR3 comprises 15 residues. CDR3 coding DNA: TGTGCCAGCAGCCCCCGTCATGCCCGGGGCCACGAGCAGTACTTC. The encoded protein is CASSPRHARGHEQYF.